A selection of T cell receptor beta chains follows, all from one sample in a study of T cells of healthy individuals. Each CDR3 protein gets one entry after TCRdb re-called the 5' RACE reads with MiXCR. In the table there are over 95,000 distinct CDR3 sequences, 15% to 20% of which are singletons. The receptors were gathered from a human donor in good health. Both conserved end residues are part of each CDR3. A D gene is named only where the DNA matches it firmly. Clone size is not always given. Where it is, it says once, few, many or a class for expanded clones.

J | size | D | V | CDR3 | DNA
TRBJ2-7 | many | NA | TRBV4-3 | CASRERTSGPYEQYF | TGCGCCAGCAGAGAGAGGACCAGCGGGCCCTACGAGCAGTACTTC
TRBJ2-7 | NA | TRBD1 | TRBV28 | CASSYTRTGVYEQYF | TGTGCCAGCAGCTACACACGGACAGGGGTCTACGAGCAGTACTTC
TRBJ2-7 | NA | NA | TRBV4-1 | CASSHPLNEQYF | TGCGCCAGCAGCCACCCTCTAAACGAGCAGTACTTC
TRBJ2-7 | few | TRBD2 | TRBV6-2/TRBV6-3 | CASRGTGTSGINEQYF | TGTGCCAGCAGGGGTACCGGGACTAGCGGGATAAACGAGCAGTACTTC
TRBJ2-2 | NA | NA | TRBV6-5 | CASTKMGELVTGELFF | TGTGCCAGCACTAAAATGGGGGAGCTCGTCACCGGGGAGCTGTTTTTT
TRBJ2-7 | NA | NA | TRBV20-1 | CSARDQERSLYYEQYF | TGCAGTGCTAGAGATCAGGAGAGGAGTCTATACTACGAGCAGTACTTC
TRBJ1-3 | many | NA | TRBV29-1 | CSVEAAGNTIYF | TGCAGCGTTGAGGCAGCGGGAAACACCATATATTTT
TRBJ2-3 | few | NA | TRBV28 | CASGPGAGALTDTQYF | TGTGCCAGCGGCCCAGGAGCAGGAGCTCTCACAGATACGCAGTATTTT
TRBJ1-5 | NA | TRBD1 | TRBV28 | CASSQGQGNQPQHF | TGTGCCAGCAGCCAAGGACAGGGCAATCAGCCCCAGCATTTT
TRBJ2-1 | few | NA | TRBV10-3 | CAISEPRDKQFF | TGTGCCATCAGTGAGCCGAGGGACAAGCAGTTCTTC
TRBJ2-5 | NA | TRBD2 | TRBV20-1 | CSARGASGSLETQYF | TGCAGTGCCCGAGGGGCTAGCGGGAGTTTAGAGACCCAGTACTTC
TRBJ1-5 | few | NA | TRBV28 | CASSLNPISPHF | TGTGCCAGCAGTTTGAATCCGATCAGCCCGCATTTT
TRBJ2-7 | NA | TRBD1 | TRBV9 | CASSARQGMDEQYF | TGTGCCAGCAGCGCCCGACAGGGGATGGACGAGCAGTACTTC
TRBJ1-5 | NA | NA | TRBV6-2/TRBV6-3 | CASSPLTGNQPQHF | TGTGCCAGCAGTCCCTTGACTGGCAATCAGCCCCAGCATTTT
TRBJ1-1 | NA | TRBD1 | TRBV27 | CASSLTGITEAFF | TGTGCCAGCAGCTTGACAGGGATCACTGAAGCTTTCTTT
TRBJ2-1 | NA | NA | TRBV2 | CASSARFDEQFF | TGTGCCAGCAGTGCCAGGTTCGATGAGCAGTTCTTC
TRBJ1-2 | few | NA | TRBV6-5 | CASKEGLNNYGYTF | TGTGCCAGCAAGGAGGGCCTAAATAACTATGGCTACACCTTC
TRBJ2-7 | many | TRBD1 | TRBV3-1 | CASSQGQGAWYEQYF | TGTGCCAGCAGCCAAGGACAGGGGGCGTGGTACGAGCAGTACTTC
TRBJ1-1 | many | NA | TRBV6-2/TRBV6-3 | CASLSRPPYTEAFF | TGTGCCAGCCTATCTCGCCCCCCTTACACTGAAGCTTTCTTT
TRBJ2-5 | NA | NA | TRBV20-1 | CSAPPGWTQETQYF | TGCAGTGCCCCGCCGGGGTGGACCCAAGAGACCCAGTACTTC
TRBJ2-7 | NA | NA | TRBV7-8 | CASSLVRLSPFYEQYF | TGTGCCAGCAGCTTAGTTAGACTAAGCCCCTTCTACGAGCAGTACTTC
TRBJ1-5 | few | NA | TRBV19 | CASRTGVGPNQPQHF | TGTGCCAGCCGTACAGGAGTCGGGCCCAATCAGCCCCAGCATTTT
TRBJ2-3 | NA | TRBD2 | TRBV4-3 | CASSQLAGGTDTQYF | TGCGCCAGCAGCCAACTAGCGGGAGGCACAGATACGCAGTATTTT
TRBJ1-2 | NA | TRBD1 | TRBV10-3 | CAISFGGQNYGYTF | TGTGCCATAAGTTTTGGGGGACAGAACTATGGCTACACCTTC
TRBJ2-7 | few | NA | TRBV15 | CATSRSRLGTNSYEQYF | TGTGCCACCAGCAGATCCAGACTCGGGACAAATTCCTACGAGCAGTACTTC
TRBJ2-5 | NA | TRBD2 | TRBV7-9 | CASSSWTSGLETQYF | TGTGCCAGCAGCTCCTGGACTAGCGGCCTGGAGACCCAGTACTTC
TRBJ1-2 | many | NA | TRBV10-3 | CAISESISVNNYGYTF | TGTGCCATCAGTGAGTCTATAAGCGTCAATAACTATGGCTACACCTTC
TRBJ2-7 | few | NA | TRBV28 | CASSSTGREYF | TGTGCCAGCAGTTCGACAGGGAGGGAGTACTTC
TRBJ1-6 | NA | NA | TRBV6-6 | CASSGGGSPLHF | TGTGCCAGCAGTGGTGGAGGTTCACCCCTCCACTTT
TRBJ2-1 | NA | NA | TRBV4-2 | CASSLTGTTARGEQFF | TGTGCCAGCAGCCTTACCGGGACGACGGCGAGGGGCGAGCAGTTCTTC
TRBJ2-2 | few | NA | TRBV6-6 | CASSPPGDNTGELFF | TGTGCCAGCAGTCCTCCGGGAGACAACACCGGGGAGCTGTTTTTT
TRBJ1-1 | NA | NA | TRBV4-1 | CASSQDPQLNTEAFF | TGCGCCAGCAGCCAAGATCCCCAGTTGAACACTGAAGCTTTCTTT
TRBJ2-1 | NA | NA | TRBV20-1 | CSARSQPVSYNEQFF | TGCAGTGCTAGGTCACAACCTGTCTCCTACAATGAGCAGTTCTTC
TRBJ2-1 | medium-sized | NA | TRBV12-5 | CASGGAGFEDEQFF | TGTGCTAGTGGGGGGGCAGGGTTTGAGGATGAGCAGTTCTTC
TRBJ2-2 | NA | NA | TRBV6-1 | CASRIRVSNTGELFF | TGTGCCAGCAGAATCAGGGTCTCGAACACCGGGGAGCTGTTTTTT
TRBJ2-1 | many | TRBD2 | TRBV29-1 | CSVGLAPTNEQFF | TGCAGCGTTGGACTAGCGCCTACCAATGAGCAGTTCTTC
TRBJ1-5 | few | TRBD1 | TRBV10-3 | CAISEPTGNGNQPQHF | TGTGCCATCAGTGAGCCGACAGGGAATGGCAATCAGCCCCAGCATTTT
TRBJ1-1 | few | TRBD1 | TRBV6-2/TRBV6-3 | CASSSSGGKAFF | TGTGCCAGCAGTTCCTCAGGGGGCAAAGCTTTCTTT
TRBJ2-1 | NA | TRBD1 | TRBV7-9 | CASSSGQGTYNEQFF | TGTGCCAGCAGCTCGGGACAGGGTACTTACAATGAGCAGTTCTTC
TRBJ2-1 | NA | TRBD2 | TRBV7-2 | CASSPTGTTYNEQFF | TGTGCCAGCAGCCCGACCGGGACTACCTACAATGAGCAGTTCTTC
TRBJ2-2 | NA | NA | TRBV28 | CASSLNDPIPDTGELFF | TGTGCCAGCAGTTTAAACGACCCGATTCCTGACACCGGGGAGCTGTTTTTT
TRBJ2-7 | NA | NA | TRBV19 | CASSATPSYEQYF | TGTGCCAGTAGTGCGACACCCTCCTACGAGCAGTACTTC
TRBJ1-2 | NA | NA | TRBV29-1 | CSVHRGNYGYTF | TGCAGCGTTCATCGAGGGAACTATGGCTACACCTTC
TRBJ2-2 | few | TRBD1 | TRBV15 | CATSRFGQGGRTGELFF | TGTGCCACCAGCAGATTCGGACAGGGCGGCAGAACCGGGGAGCTGTTTTTT
TRBJ2-7 | many | TRBD1 | TRBV9 | CASSPWDRDPYEQYF | TGTGCCAGCAGCCCCTGGGACAGGGACCCCTACGAGCAGTACTTC
TRBJ1-5 | NA | NA | TRBV27 | CASSPSGGDSNQPQHF | TGTGCCAGCAGTCCCTCCGGTGGGGATAGCAATCAGCCCCAGCATTTT
TRBJ2-3 | few | NA | TRBV6-4 | CASSPGHGNSDTQYF | TGTGCCAGCAGTCCGGGCCACGGGAACTCAGATACGCAGTATTTT
TRBJ2-2 | NA | TRBD2 | TRBV6-1 | CASSEVYSSGENTGELFF | TGTGCCAGCAGTGAAGTTTATAGTAGCGGGGAAAACACCGGGGAGCTGTTTTTT